Listed below are T cell receptor beta chains from one sample, sequenced in a study of blood T cell dynamics during melanoma immunotherapy. The table came from immunoSEQ multiplex PCR; TCRdb's copy has only in-frame clones and leaves some out. The sample gives 8,400 or so clones, approximately 85% of which show up once; around 3.9% is in the top ten. The sequencing here drew on blood, taken from a patient treated with checkpoint blockade. The receptors shown here come from a human donor with melanoma. The CDR3 runs from the conserved cysteine through the conserved F or W. The order of the fields is clone size, V gene, J gene, D gene, CDR3 protein, CDR3 DNA. D genes are given only for firm matches. Clone size is not always given. Where it is, it says once, few, many or a class for expanded clones.

NA	TRBV20-1	TRBJ1-1	NA	CSARGGGEAFF	TGCAGTGCTAGGGGGGGCGGTGAAGCTTTCTTT
NA	TRBV28	TRBJ1-1	NA	CASRHGTVNTEAFF	TGTGCCAGCCGACACGGGACCGTGAACACTGAAGCTTTCTTT
NA	TRBV6-1	TRBJ1-2	NA	CASSELWASYGYTF	TGTGCCAGCAGTGAACTGTGGGCAAGCTATGGCTACACCTTC
medium-sized	TRBV7-9	TRBJ1-1	TRBD1	CASSLAPPTGMNTEAFF	TGTGCCAGCAGCTTAGCCCCGCCGACAGGGATGAACACTGAAGCTTTCTTT
few	TRBV5-6	TRBJ1-5	NA	CASSLGGIGPQHF	TGTGCCAGCAGCTTGGGCGGGATCGGGCCCCAGCATTTT
NA	TRBV5-1	TRBJ1-2	TRBD1	CASSLASGQSYGYTF	TGCGCCAGCAGCTTGGCCTCGGGACAGTCCTATGGCTACACCTTC
NA	TRBV4-1	TRBJ2-7	NA	CASSQDLAPGYEQYF	TGCGCCAGCAGCCAAGATCTAGCCCCGGGCTACGAGCAGTACTTC
NA	TRBV18	TRBJ2-7	TRBD1	CASSPRAAGGFYEQYF	TGTGCCAGCTCACCCAGAGCGGCAGGGGGCTTCTACGAGCAGTACTTC
once	TRBV5-6	TRBJ1-5	TRBD1	CASSSSRDSFGQPQHF	TGTGCCAGCAGCTCTTCCCGGGACAGTTTCGGGCAGCCCCAGCATTTT
NA	TRBV7-9	TRBJ2-7	NA	CASSLLAEQYF	TGTGCCAGCTCCCTACTCGCCGAGCAGTACTTC
few	TRBV27	TRBJ1-5	NA	CASSPGDQPQHF	TGTGCCAGCAGTCCCGGGGATCAGCCCCAGCATTTT
NA	TRBV28	TRBJ1-3	NA	CASSPPGTRKKTIYF	TGTGCCAGCAGCCCCCCCGGGACACGCAAGAAGACCATATATTTT
NA	TRBV19	TRBJ2-7	NA	CASSIGGLSAYEQYF	TGTGCCAGTAGTATAGGGGGACTCAGCGCCTACGAGCAGTACTTC
NA	TRBV6-6	TRBJ2-7	NA	CASSYGGIWGHF	TGTGCCAGCAGTTACGGCGGGATCTGGGGGCACTTC